The T cell receptor beta chain described here comes from a study of T cells in Graves' hyperthyroidism and ophthalmopathy. This clonotype was detected ten times or more. The CDR3 regions of TCR beta were amplified from RNA transcripts. First-round RT-PCR targeting the TCR CDR3 was performed with the HTBI primer set. TCRdb recomputed calls from the multiplex PCR reads with MiXCR, one row per CDR3 protein. The repertoire consists of some 270,000 distinct CDR3 sequences, with roughly a quarter occurring once and the leading ten covering roughly 35%. The TCR sequence derives from a woman between 35 and 50 years old with Graves' ophthalmopathy. Material for sequencing was blood.

The CDR3 here is CASLRTVDFYEQYF. The CDR3 nucleotides read TGTGCCAGCTTAAGAACAGTTGATTTCTACGAGCAGTACTTC. The chain joins TRBV2 to TRBJ2-7; no clear D. Germline V lookup: CDR1 SNHLY, CDR2 FYNNEI. The CDR3 covers 14 residues. Between the trimmed V and J ends, which lost 8 bases and 3 bases, there was a span of 17 bases. Looking up the rest from reference TRBV2 and TRBJ2-7 gives the full variable domain: EPEVTQTPSHQVTQMGQEVILRCVPISNHLYFYWYRQILGQKVEFLVSFYNNEISEKSEIFDDQFSVERPDGSNFTLKIRSTKLEDSAMYFCASLRTVDFYEQYFGPGTRLTVT.